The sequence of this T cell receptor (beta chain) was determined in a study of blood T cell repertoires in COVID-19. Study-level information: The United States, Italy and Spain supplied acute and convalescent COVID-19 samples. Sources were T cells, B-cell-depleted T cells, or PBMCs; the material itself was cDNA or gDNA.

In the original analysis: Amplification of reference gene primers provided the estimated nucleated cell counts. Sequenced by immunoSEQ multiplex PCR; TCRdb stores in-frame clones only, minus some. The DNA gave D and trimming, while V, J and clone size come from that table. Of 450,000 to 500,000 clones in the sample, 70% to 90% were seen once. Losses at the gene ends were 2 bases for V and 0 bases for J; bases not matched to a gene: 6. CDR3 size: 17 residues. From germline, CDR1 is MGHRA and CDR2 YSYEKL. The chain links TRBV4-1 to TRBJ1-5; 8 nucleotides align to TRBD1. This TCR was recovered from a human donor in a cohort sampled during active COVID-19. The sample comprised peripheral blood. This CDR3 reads CASSQPGTGGSNQPQHF. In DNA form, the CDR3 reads TGCGCCAGCAGCCAACCCGGGACAGGAGGTAGCAATCAGCCCCAGCATTTT.